The rows below give T cell receptor beta chains drawn from one sample of a study of OX40 agonist ivuxolimab in advanced cancers. Assay used: immunoSEQ multiplex PCR; TCRdb lists only in-frame clones, some missing. The sample contains 100,000 to 140,000 clones, around 90% of which appear only once. Source: CD4+ or CD8+ T cells sorted from blood, taken in a trial of the OX40 agonist ivuxolimab. These receptors all come from an adult with an advanced solid tumor such as melanoma, head and neck, liver or kidney cancer. The CDR3 runs from the conserved cysteine through the conserved F or W. D genes are given only for firm matches. The size entry is marked missing in some rows and otherwise reads once, few, many or a size class.

cdr3_nt cdr3_aa j_call clone_size v_call d_call
TGTGCCAGCTCACCCCCGACTAGCCTGGGCGTCGATGAGCAGTTCTTC CASSPPTSLGVDEQFF TRBJ2-1 NA TRBV18 TRBD2
TGTGCCAGCAGTTCGGGGGCGTCTGACACCCATGAAGCTTTCTTT CASSSGASDTHEAFF TRBJ1-1 NA TRBV28 NA
TGTGCCAGCAGCTTAACACCGGGAGGGAACAATGAGCAGTTCTTC CASSLTPGGNNEQFF TRBJ2-1 NA TRBV11-2 TRBD2
TGTGCCAGCAGTTATACCGGGACAGGGGCGGAAAAACTGTTTTTT CASSYTGTGAEKLFF TRBJ1-4 NA TRBV6-5 TRBD1
TGCGCCAGCAGCCAAGATCCGATGCCACGCTACGAGCAGTACTTC CASSQDPMPRYEQYF TRBJ2-7 NA TRBV4-3 NA
TGTGCCAGCAGTCTGTGGACAGGAGAGTATAATTCACCCCTCCACTTT CASSLWTGEYNSPLHF TRBJ1-6 NA TRBV27 TRBD1
TGTGCCAGCAGGTCGACAGGGTCTTTGTTACCTGAAGCTTTCTTT CASRSTGSLLPEAFF TRBJ1-1 NA TRBV11-2 TRBD1
TGTGCCAGCAGCTTCTGGACAGAACAAGAGACCCAGTACTTC CASSFWTEQETQYF TRBJ2-5 NA TRBV7-8 NA
TGCGCCAGCAGCTTGGCCCGGACAGGGGACACTGAAGCTTTCTTT CASSLARTGDTEAFF TRBJ1-1 NA TRBV5-1 TRBD1
TGTGCCATCAGGACAGGGGCCACTGGAAACACCATATATTTT CAIRTGATGNTIYF TRBJ1-3 NA TRBV10-3 TRBD1
TGCGCCAGCAGCCACGGGACACCCTACAATGAGCAGTTCTTC CASSHGTPYNEQFF TRBJ2-1 NA TRBV5-1 NA
TGTGCCAGCAGTCTTGGACAGGGCTCGTCAGATACGCAGTATTTT CASSLGQGSSDTQYF TRBJ2-3 NA TRBV7-9 TRBD1
TGTGCCAGCAGCTCCCCCTTGAGGTCGGTAGCGGGAGGTCGGGATGAGCAGTTCTTC CASSSPLRSVAGGRDEQFF TRBJ2-1 NA TRBV11-3 TRBD2
TGTGCCAGCAGCTTAGGACAATTCGAGACCACAGATACGCAGTATTTT CASSLGQFETTDTQYF TRBJ2-3 NA TRBV11-3 NA
TGCAGCGCTGGACAGGGGGTTGACACTGAAGCTTTCTTT CSAGQGVDTEAFF TRBJ1-1 NA TRBV29-1 TRBD1
TGTGCCAGCAGCCCGACAGTGCACGAGCAGTACTTC CASSPTVHEQYF TRBJ2-7 NA TRBV28 NA
TGTGCCAGCAGTGCTCTATTGGGATTACAGGGAAAAGAGACCCAGTACTTC CASSALLGLQGKETQYF TRBJ2-5 NA TRBV25-1 NA
TGTGCCAGCAGCCCTAGCTGGGGCGAGCAGTACTTC CASSPSWGEQYF TRBJ2-7 once TRBV11-2 NA
TGTGCCAGCAGCTTAGACAGGGGGGCCTACGAGCAGTACTTC CASSLDRGAYEQYF TRBJ2-7 NA TRBV7-2 TRBD1
TGCGCCAGCAGCTTGACATCAAGGGACATTCAGTACTTC CASSLTSRDIQYF TRBJ2-4 NA TRBV5-1 NA
TGTGCCAGCAGCTGGACGGAGTCCTACGAGCAGTACTTC CASSWTESYEQYF TRBJ2-7 NA TRBV5-6 NA
TGTGCCAGCAGTCCCCTGAGGTCCTACGAGCAGTACTTC CASSPLRSYEQYF TRBJ2-7 NA TRBV27 NA
TGTGCCTCATCCCAGGGGCCCCTAGCGCCCAATGAGCAGTTCTTC CASSQGPLAPNEQFF TRBJ2-1 NA TRBV6-5 NA
TGTGCCAGCAGCGGACTAGCGGGAATGACCTACGAGCAGTACTTC CASSGLAGMTYEQYF TRBJ2-7 few TRBV11-2 TRBD2
TGTGCCAGCACCCCGGGGGGGGACGTGGACGAGCAGTACTTC CASTPGGDVDEQYF TRBJ2-7 NA TRBV28 TRBD2
TGCGCCAGCAGCCAAGATGTGCGCACTGAAGCTTTCTTT CASSQDVRTEAFF TRBJ1-1 once TRBV4-1 NA
TGTGCCAGCAGGATACAGGGGCCGAATAATTCACCCCTCCACTTT CASRIQGPNNSPLHF TRBJ1-6 NA TRBV27 TRBD1
TGTGCCAGCCTAATCCTAGGGTCTGAGCAGTTCTTC CASLILGSEQFF TRBJ2-1 once TRBV6-6 NA
TGTGCCAGCAGTTTATCGAGTGAGTGGGAGCAGTACTTC CASSLSSEWEQYF TRBJ2-7 few TRBV28 NA
TGTGCCAGTAGTTCCAGGTTACAGGGGGCTATCGAGCAGTACTTC CASSSRLQGAIEQYF TRBJ2-7 NA TRBV7-9 TRBD1
TGTGCCAGCTCACCTGGAGGGACCGGGGAGCTGTTTTTT CASSPGGTGELFF TRBJ2-2 NA TRBV18 NA
TGTGCCAGCAGCATAGGGACTGCGGCAGATACGCAGTATTTT CASSIGTAADTQYF TRBJ2-3 NA TRBV7-3 NA
TGTGCCAGCACCACTTCACAGGCTCCCTCTGGCTACACCTTC CASTTSQAPSGYTF TRBJ1-2 NA TRBV11-2 NA
TGTGCCAGCAGACTTAACACTGAAGCTTTCTTT CASRLNTEAFF TRBJ1-1 NA TRBV28 NA
TGTGCCAGCAGCGAGACAGCCTCTAACACTGAAGCTTTCTTT CASSETASNTEAFF TRBJ1-1 NA TRBV7-3 NA
TGTGCCAGCTCACCGGGACCAACCACAGAGACCCAGTACTTC CASSPGPTTETQYF TRBJ2-5 NA TRBV18 NA
TGTGCCAGCAGCTTAGTCGGAACGAGCGGAACCCTTTACAATGAGCAGTTCTTC CASSLVGTSGTLYNEQFF TRBJ2-1 NA TRBV7-2 NA
TGTGCCAGCAGCGCGGGAGTTCGGACAGATACGCAGTATTTT CASSAGVRTDTQYF TRBJ2-3 NA TRBV6-5 TRBD2
TGTGCCAGCAGCTTAGCGCCCGGGACAGGGACCTACGAGCAGTACTTC CASSLAPGTGTYEQYF TRBJ2-7 NA TRBV7-9 TRBD1
TGTGCCAGCAGCTTAAGGGGGACAGGGGGCACAGATACGCAGTATTTT CASSLRGTGGTDTQYF TRBJ2-3 NA TRBV7-8 TRBD1
TGTGCCAGCAACCGACAGGACCAAGAGACCCAGTACTTC CASNRQDQETQYF TRBJ2-5 few TRBV2 NA
TGTGCCAGCAGCCCCCTCAATGCCGGTTTGAGATGGAACTATGGCTACACCTTC CASSPLNAGLRWNYGYTF TRBJ1-2 NA TRBV4-2 NA
TGTGCCAGCAGCCCACCCGGGGGCAATGAGCAGTTCTTC CASSPPGGNEQFF TRBJ2-1 NA TRBV7-3 NA
TGTGCTAGTGGTTTGAGAGGGGATGGCTACACCTTC CASGLRGDGYTF TRBJ1-2 NA TRBV12-5 NA
TGTGCCAGCAGCCCCCAGCGGGCCCTCTCCTACGAGCAGTACTTC CASSPQRALSYEQYF TRBJ2-7 NA TRBV7-2 NA
TGCGCCAGCAGCCAAGATTTGACGATTTGGTCCGGCTACACCTTC CASSQDLTIWSGYTF TRBJ1-2 NA TRBV4-1 NA
TGTGCCAGCAGCGTAGAACAAGGGTATCAGTATTTT CASSVEQGYQYF TRBJ2-3 NA TRBV9 NA
TGCGCCAGCAGCTTGGGTGCGGGAGGTTCAGATACGCAGTATTTT CASSLGAGGSDTQYF TRBJ2-3 NA TRBV5-1 TRBD2
TGTGCCAGCAGTCCCGCAAGAGGCAACACTGAAGCTTTCTTT CASSPARGNTEAFF TRBJ1-1 NA TRBV28 NA
TGTGCCAGCCTTGGGACAAACCAAGAGACCCAGTACTTC CASLGTNQETQYF TRBJ2-5 NA TRBV6-1 NA
TGTGCCAGCAGCCTCAAGCCAGGGAAAGCTAATGAAAAACTGTTTTTT CASSLKPGKANEKLFF TRBJ1-4 once TRBV7-6 NA
TGTGCCAGCAGTGCCTCCGGACAGGGATACGAGCAGTACTTC CASSASGQGYEQYF TRBJ2-7 NA TRBV6-1 TRBD1
TGTGCCAGCAGCCACTCAGGGGCGGTTTCTGGAAACACCATATATTTT CASSHSGAVSGNTIYF TRBJ1-3 NA TRBV7-9 NA
TGTGCCAGCACCCTAGCGGGAAGCTCCTACAATGAGCAGTTCTTC CASTLAGSSYNEQFF TRBJ2-1 NA TRBV11-2 TRBD2
TGCGCCAGCAGTGAGTCCGCGGGGGGTCAAGAGACCCAGTACTTC CASSESAGGQETQYF TRBJ2-5 NA TRBV10-1 TRBD2
TGTGCCAGCTCACCGGTGAGGGATGAAAAACTGTTTTTT CASSPVRDEKLFF TRBJ1-4 NA TRBV18 NA
TGTGCCAGCCTCCCAGGACAGTTGAACACTGAAGCTTTCTTT CASLPGQLNTEAFF TRBJ1-1 NA TRBV28 NA
TGTGCCAGCCGTGCAGGAGCCAACTCTGGAAACACCATATATTTT CASRAGANSGNTIYF TRBJ1-3 few TRBV27 NA
TGCGCCAGCAGCTTCGAACAGGTTTCCTACGAGCAGTACTTC CASSFEQVSYEQYF TRBJ2-7 few TRBV5-1 NA
TGTGCCAGCAGCTTGAAGGTAGGGGACTACAATGAGCAGTTCTTC CASSLKVGDYNEQFF TRBJ2-1 NA TRBV5-4 NA